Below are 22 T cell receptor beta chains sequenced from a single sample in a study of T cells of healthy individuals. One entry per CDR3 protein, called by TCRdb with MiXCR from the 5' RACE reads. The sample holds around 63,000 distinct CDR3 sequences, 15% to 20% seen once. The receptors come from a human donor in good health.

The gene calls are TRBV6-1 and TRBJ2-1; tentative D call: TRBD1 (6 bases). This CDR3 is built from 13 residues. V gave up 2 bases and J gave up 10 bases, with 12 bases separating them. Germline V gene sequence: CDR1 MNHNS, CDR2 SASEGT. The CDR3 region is CASSERSGQEQFF. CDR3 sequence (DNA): TGTGCCAGCAGTGAAAGGTCGGGACAAGAGCAGTTCTTC.

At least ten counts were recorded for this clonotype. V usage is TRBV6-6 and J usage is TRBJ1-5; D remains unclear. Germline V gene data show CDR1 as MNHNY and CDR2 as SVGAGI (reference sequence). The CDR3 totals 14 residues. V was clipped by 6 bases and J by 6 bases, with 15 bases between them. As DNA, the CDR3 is TGTGCCAGCAGACTACTCATCGATAGTCAGCCCCAGCATTTT. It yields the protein CASRLLIDSQPQHF.

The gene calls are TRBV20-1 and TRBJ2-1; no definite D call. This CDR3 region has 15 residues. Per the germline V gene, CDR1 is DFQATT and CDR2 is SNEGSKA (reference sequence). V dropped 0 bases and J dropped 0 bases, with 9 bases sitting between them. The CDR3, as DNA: TGCAGTGCTAGAGATTCGCGAAGCTCCTACAATGAGCAGTTCTTC. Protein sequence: CSARDSRSSYNEQFF.

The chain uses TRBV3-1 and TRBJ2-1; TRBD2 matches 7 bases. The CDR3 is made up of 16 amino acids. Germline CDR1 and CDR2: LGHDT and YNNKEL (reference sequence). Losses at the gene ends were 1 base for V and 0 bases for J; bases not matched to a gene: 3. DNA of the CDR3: TGTGCCAGCAGCCAAGCGGGGGGTCACTCCTACAATGAGCAGTTCTTC. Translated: CASSQAGGHSYNEQFF.

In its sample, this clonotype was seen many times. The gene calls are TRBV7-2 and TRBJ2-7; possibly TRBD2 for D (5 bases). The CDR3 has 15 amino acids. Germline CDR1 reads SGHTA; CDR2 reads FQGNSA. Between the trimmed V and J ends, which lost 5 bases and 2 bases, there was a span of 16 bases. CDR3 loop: CASSARTSGTYEQYF. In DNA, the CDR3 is TGTGCCAGCAGCGCAAGGACGAGCGGAACCTACGAGCAGTACTTC.

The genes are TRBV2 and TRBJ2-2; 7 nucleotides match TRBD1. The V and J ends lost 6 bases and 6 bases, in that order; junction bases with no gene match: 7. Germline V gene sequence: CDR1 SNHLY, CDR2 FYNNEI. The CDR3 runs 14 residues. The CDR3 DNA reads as TGTGCCAGCAGACTGCAGGGGGACGCCGGGGAGCTGTTTTTT. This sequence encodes CASRLQGDAGELFF.

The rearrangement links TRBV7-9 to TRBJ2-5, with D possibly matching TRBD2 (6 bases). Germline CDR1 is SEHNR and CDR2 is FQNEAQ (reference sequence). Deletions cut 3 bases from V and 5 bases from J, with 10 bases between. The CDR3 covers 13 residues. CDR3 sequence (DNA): TGTGCCAGCAGCTTCTCCAGCGGGGAGACCCAGTACTTC. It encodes CASSFSSGETQYF.

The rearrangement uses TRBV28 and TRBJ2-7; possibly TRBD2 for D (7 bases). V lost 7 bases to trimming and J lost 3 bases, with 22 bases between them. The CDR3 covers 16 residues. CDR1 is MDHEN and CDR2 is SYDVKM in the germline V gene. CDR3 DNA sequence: TGTGCCAGCACCGACCAGGGGAGGGCAGCTATCTACGAGCAGTACTTC. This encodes CASTDQGRAAIYEQYF.

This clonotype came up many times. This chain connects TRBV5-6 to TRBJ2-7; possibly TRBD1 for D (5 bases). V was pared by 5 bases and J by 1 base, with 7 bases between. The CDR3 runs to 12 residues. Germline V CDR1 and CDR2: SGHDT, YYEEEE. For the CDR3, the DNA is TGTGCCAGCAGGCGACAGTCCTACGAGCAGTACTTC. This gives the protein CASRRQSYEQYF.

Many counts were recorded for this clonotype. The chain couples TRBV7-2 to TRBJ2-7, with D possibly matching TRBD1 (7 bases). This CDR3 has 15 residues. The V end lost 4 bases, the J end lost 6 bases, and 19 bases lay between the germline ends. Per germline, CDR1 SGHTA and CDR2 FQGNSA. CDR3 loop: CASSSFQGGVREQYF. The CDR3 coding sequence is TGTGCCAGCAGCTCCTTCCAGGGGGGAGTGCGCGAGCAGTACTTC.

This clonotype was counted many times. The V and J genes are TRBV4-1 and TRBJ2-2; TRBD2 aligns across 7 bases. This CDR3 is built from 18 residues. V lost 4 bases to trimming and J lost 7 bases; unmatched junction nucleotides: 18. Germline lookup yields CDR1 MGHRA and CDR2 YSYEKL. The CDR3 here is CASSPGRVRGRRHGELFF. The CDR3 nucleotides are TGCGCCAGCAGCCCTGGGCGGGTGCGCGGGAGAAGGCACGGGGAGCTGTTTTTT.

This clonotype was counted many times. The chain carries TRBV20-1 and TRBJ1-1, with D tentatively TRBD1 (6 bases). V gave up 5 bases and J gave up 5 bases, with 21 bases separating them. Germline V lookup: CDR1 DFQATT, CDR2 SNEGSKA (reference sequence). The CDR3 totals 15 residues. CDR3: CSALNPGGRGTEAFF. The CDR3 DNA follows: TGCAGTGCTCTAAACCCGGGGGGCAGAGGGACTGAAGCTTTCTTT.

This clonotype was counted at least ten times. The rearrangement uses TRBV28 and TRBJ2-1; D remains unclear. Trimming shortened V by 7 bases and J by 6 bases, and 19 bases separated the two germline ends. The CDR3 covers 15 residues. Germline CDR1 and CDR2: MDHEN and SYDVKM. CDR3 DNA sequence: TGTGCCAGCAATCCCGGTTTGCGCAAGACCAATGAGCAGTTCTTC. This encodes CASNPGLRKTNEQFF.

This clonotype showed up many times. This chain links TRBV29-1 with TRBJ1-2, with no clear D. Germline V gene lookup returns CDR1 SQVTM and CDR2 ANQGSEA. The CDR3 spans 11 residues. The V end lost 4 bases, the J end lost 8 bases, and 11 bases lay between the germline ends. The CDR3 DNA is TGCAGCGTTGGTATGGATAAAGGCTACACCTTC. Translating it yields CSVGMDKGYTF.

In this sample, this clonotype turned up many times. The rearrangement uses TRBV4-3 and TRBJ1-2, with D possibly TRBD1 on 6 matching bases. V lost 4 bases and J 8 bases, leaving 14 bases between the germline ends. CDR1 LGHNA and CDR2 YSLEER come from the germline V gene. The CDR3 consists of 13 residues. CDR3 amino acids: CASSPGRGNGYTF. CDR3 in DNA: TGCGCCAGCAGCCCCGGCAGGGGTAACGGCTACACCTTC.

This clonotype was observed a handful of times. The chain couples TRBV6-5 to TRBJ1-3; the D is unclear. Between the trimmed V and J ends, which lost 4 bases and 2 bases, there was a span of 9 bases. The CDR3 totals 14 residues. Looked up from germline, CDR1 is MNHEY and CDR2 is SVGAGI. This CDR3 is CASSLSSPGNTIYF. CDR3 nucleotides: TGTGCCAGCAGTTTATCCAGTCCTGGAAACACCATATATTTT.

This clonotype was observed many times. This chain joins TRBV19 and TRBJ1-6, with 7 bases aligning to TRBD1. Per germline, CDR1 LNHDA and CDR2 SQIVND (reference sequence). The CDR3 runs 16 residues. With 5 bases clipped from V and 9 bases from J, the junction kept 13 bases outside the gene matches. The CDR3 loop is CASSGRQGLRSSPLHF. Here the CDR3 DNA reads TGTGCCAGTAGTGGACGACAGGGATTGCGTTCTTCACCCCTCCACTTT.

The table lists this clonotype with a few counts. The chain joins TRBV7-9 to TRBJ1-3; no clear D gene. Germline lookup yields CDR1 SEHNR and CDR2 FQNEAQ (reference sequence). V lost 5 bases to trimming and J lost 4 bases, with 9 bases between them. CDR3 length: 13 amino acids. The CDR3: CASSQQSGNTIYF. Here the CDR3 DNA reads TGTGCCAGCAGCCAACAGAGCGGAAACACCATATATTTT.

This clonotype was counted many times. CDR3 region: CASSEQGTYEQYF. The DNA of the CDR3 is TGTGCCAGCAGTGAACAGGGCACCTACGAGCAGTACTTC. The chain combines TRBV25-1 with TRBJ2-7; a possible D gene is TRBD1 (5 bases). The germline gives CDR1 MGHDK, CDR2 SYGVNS. The V end lost 2 bases, the J end lost 2 bases, and 7 bases lay between the germline ends. The CDR3 consists of 13 residues.

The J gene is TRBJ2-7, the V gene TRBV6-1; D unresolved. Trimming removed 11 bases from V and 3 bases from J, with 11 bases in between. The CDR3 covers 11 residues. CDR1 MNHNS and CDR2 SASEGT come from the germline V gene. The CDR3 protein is CACNTNYEQYF. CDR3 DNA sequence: TGTGCCTGCAACACAAACTACGAGCAGTACTTC.

The CDR3 DNA reads as TGTGCCAGCAGTTTACCCACCCCCAATGAGCAGTTCTTC. The encoded protein is CASSLPTPNEQFF. This chain links TRBV28 with TRBJ2-1; D is unresolved. The germline V gene has CDR1 MDHEN and CDR2 SYDVKM. The CDR3 consists of 13 residues. Deletions cut 2 bases from V and 6 bases from J, with 8 bases between.

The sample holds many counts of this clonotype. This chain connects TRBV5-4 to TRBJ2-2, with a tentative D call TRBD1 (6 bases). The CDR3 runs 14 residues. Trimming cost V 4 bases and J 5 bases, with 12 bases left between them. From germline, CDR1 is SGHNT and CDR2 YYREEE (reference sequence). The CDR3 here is CASSGQLMTGELFF. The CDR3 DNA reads TGTGCCAGCAGCGGACAGCTCATGACCGGGGAGCTGTTTTTT.